This T cell receptor (beta chain) was identified in a study of preoperative IRX-2 immunotherapy in early breast cancer. The CDR3 extends over 15 amino acids. CDR1 KGHSH and CDR2 LQKENI come from the germline V gene. Trimming left V 3 bases short and J 3 bases short, with 14 bases between. Here immunoSEQ multiplex PCR was the method, and the copy in TCRdb shows in-frame clones only, minus some. The repertoire holds 6,400 or so clones, 60% to 85% seen once, with around 20% in the top ten. The treatment: preoperative locoregional IRX-2 cytokine immunotherapy. This phase Ib study tested locoregional IRX-2 cytokine immunotherapy given before surgery.

The chain links TRBV18 to TRBJ1-2; D uncertain. The sequence was collected from a human donor with breast cancer. This specimen consisted of tumor tissue, obtained before IRX-2 immunotherapy. The CDR3 DNA sequence: TGTGCCAGCTCACCGATAACCCACAGCCACTATGGCTACACCTTC. Translated: CASSPITHSHYGYTF.